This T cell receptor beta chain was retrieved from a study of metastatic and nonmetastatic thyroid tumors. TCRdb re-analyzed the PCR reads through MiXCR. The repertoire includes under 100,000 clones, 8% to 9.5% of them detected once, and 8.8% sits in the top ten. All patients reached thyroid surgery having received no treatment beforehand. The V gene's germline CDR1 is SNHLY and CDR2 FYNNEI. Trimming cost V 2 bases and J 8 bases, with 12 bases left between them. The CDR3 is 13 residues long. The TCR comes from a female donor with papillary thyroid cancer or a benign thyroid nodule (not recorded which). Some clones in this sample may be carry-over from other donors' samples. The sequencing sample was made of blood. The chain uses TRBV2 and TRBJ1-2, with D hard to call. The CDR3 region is CASSESRLEGYTF. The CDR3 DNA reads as TGTGCCAGCAGTGAAAGCCGGCTGGAGGGCTACACCTTC.